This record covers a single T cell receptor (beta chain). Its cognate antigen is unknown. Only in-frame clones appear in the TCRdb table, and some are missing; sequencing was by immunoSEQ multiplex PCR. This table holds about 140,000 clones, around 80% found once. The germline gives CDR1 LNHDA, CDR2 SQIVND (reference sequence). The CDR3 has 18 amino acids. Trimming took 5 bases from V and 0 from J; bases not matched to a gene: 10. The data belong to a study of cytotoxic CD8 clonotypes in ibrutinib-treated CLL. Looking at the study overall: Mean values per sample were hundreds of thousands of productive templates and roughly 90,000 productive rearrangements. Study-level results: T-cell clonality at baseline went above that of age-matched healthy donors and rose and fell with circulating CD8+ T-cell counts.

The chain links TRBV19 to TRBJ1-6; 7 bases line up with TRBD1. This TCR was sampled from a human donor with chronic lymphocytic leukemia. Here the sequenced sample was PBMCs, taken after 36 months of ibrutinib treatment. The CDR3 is CASSSRTGQSSYNSPLHF. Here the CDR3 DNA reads TGTGCCAGTAGTTCAAGGACAGGCCAAAGCTCCTATAATTCACCCCTCCACTTT.